A single T cell receptor (beta chain) is shown here with its context. The antigen is not known. CDR1 is MNHEY and CDR2 is SVGAGI in the germline V gene. V was shortened by 2 bases and J by 4 bases, with 15 bases between the two germline ends. The CDR3 has 16 amino acids. Assay execution proceeded at the deep level. Repertoires were generated with immunoSEQ multiplex PCR, while TCRdb's copy carries only in-frame clones and drops some. The sample contains approximately 2,200,000 clones, just over 90% of which appear only once. The data are from a study of shared clonotypes between healthy human individuals. Study as a whole: The plates for each donor numbered three CD4 naive, three CD4 memory, two CD8 naive and one CD8 memory. Study findings and constraints: Larger estimated richness was generally seen in naive subsets than in memory subsets. Clonotype sharing across donors was expected to vary with sequencing depth.

Naive CD8 cells, CD45RO-negative and positively selected for CCR7, excluded terminally differentiated effector memory CD45RA+ cells. The source of this sequence is a man between 18 and 29 years old in good health. Some clones in this sample may be carry-over from other donors' samples. V usage is TRBV6-5 and J usage is TRBJ2-1; D perhaps matches TRBD2 (6 bases). The material sequenced was naive CD8+ T cells from PBMCs. The CDR3 coding sequence is TGTGCCAGCAGTTACGAGGCGCGGGCGGGGTACAATGAGCAGTTCTTC. Amino acids: CASSYEARAGYNEQFF.